This passage covers 32 T cell receptor beta chains from one sample sequenced in a study of identifying expanded T cells in peripheral blood. The protocol was immunoSEQ multiplex PCR, while the TCRdb copy is restricted to in-frame clones and leaves out a portion. The table has more than 90,000 clones, around 88% seen once; the top ten hold about a sixth. Sequencing was carried out using blood. The receptor set was obtained from a person between 18 and 75 years old in good health.

The chain is built from TRBV5-4 and TRBJ2-1; 7 bases map to TRBD1. V lost 5 bases, J lost 0 bases, and 8 bases stayed unmatched. From germline, CDR1 is SGHNT and CDR2 YYREEE (reference sequence). CDR3 length: 16 residues. Here the CDR3 DNA reads TGTGCCAGCAGACAACGACAGGGCAACTCCTACAATGAGCAGTTCTTC. Translated: CASRQRQGNSYNEQFF. Full variable domain (remainder filled in from reference TRBV5-4 and TRBJ2-1): ETGVTQSPTHLIKTRGQQVTLRCSSQSGHNTVSWYQQALGQGPQFIFQYYREEENGRGNFPPRFSGLQFPNYSSELNVNALELDDSALYLCASRQRQGNSYNEQFFGPGTRLTVL.

Here the CDR3 DNA reads TGCGCCAGCAGCGGCGACGAAGCCGGGGTCTATGGCTACACCTTC. Amino acids: CASSGDEAGVYGYTF. The V call is TRBV4-3, the J call TRBJ1-2; no definite D call. Germline loops: CDR1 LGHNA, CDR2 YSLEER. The CDR3 sequence is 15 residues long. V gave up 5 bases and J gave up 4 bases, with 17 bases separating them.

The genes are TRBV5-1 and TRBJ2-2, with a weak D call TRBD2 (6 bases). This CDR3 has 14 amino acids. V lost 0 bases to trimming and J lost 8 bases, with 11 bases between them. CDR1 and CDR2 (germline): SGHRS, YFSETQ. CDR3 DNA: TGCGCCAGCAGCTTGGGTAGCGGAGCTGGGGAGCTGTTTTTT. As protein: CASSLGSGAGELFF.

The chain combines TRBV7-6 with TRBJ2-5, with D tentatively TRBD1 (5 bases). CDR3 size: 13 residues. Germline CDR1 is SGHVS and CDR2 is FNYEAQ. V was cut by 1 base and J by 4 bases, with 7 bases left in between. The CDR3 is CASSLDRGETQYF. The CDR3 coding sequence is TGTGCCAGCAGCTTAGATAGGGGAGAGACCCAGTACTTC.

The V gene is TRBV27, the J gene TRBJ2-7, with a tentative D call TRBD1 (6 bases). CDR1 MNHEY and CDR2 SMNVEV come from the germline V gene (reference sequence). Trimming took off 11 bases at V and 4 bases at J, with 42 bases between the two ends. This CDR3 has 21 residues. The CDR3 spells CAAGRGLMGRPEMGPLYEQYF. CDR3 nucleotide sequence: TGTGCCGCTGGCAGGGGTCTGATGGGACGGCCGGAAATGGGACCCCTGTACGAGCAGTACTTC.

The rearrangement uses TRBV9 and TRBJ2-7; perhaps TRBD2 as D (7 bases). The CDR3 has 16 amino acids. V lost 0 bases and J 4 bases, leaving 17 bases between the germline ends. Germline V CDR1 and CDR2: SGDLS, YYNGEE. CDR3 nucleotide sequence: TGTGCCAGCAGCGTAGTGGCGCCGGGGGGCGTTTACGAGCAGTACTTC. It specifies CASSVVAPGGVYEQYF.

The chain uses TRBV28 and TRBJ1-2; D perhaps matches TRBD1 (6 bases). V was clipped by 5 bases and J by 6 bases, with 19 bases between them. This CDR3 region has 15 residues. The V gene's germline CDR1 is MDHEN and CDR2 SYDVKM. For the CDR3, the DNA is TGTGCCAGCAGTCCGACCTCGACAGGTGTAGATGGCTACACCTTC. Residues: CASSPTSTGVDGYTF.

V usage is TRBV10-3 and J usage is TRBJ1-2, with TRBD1 matching 7 bases. J was trimmed by 4 bases and V by 2 bases; bases with no gene match: 1. CDR1 is ENHRY, CDR2 SYGVKD, per germline. The CDR3 spans 13 residues. The CDR3 DNA follows: TGTGCCATCAGTGAGGGACAGGCCTATGGCTACACCTTC. Translated: CAISEGQAYGYTF.

This chain joins TRBV19 and TRBJ1-1, with TRBD1 matching 11 bases. The ends lost 5 bases at V and 5 bases at J; junction bases unmatched: 13. Per germline, CDR1 LNHDA and CDR2 SQIVND (reference sequence). The CDR3 sequence is 17 residues long. As DNA, the CDR3 is TGTGCCAGTAGTGCTCCGGGACAGGGGGTGGGAAGAACTGAAGCTTTCTTT. Its translation is CASSAPGQGVGRTEAFF.

The V gene is TRBV4-1, the J gene TRBJ1-2, with TRBD1 matching 8 bases. This CDR3 spans 15 amino acids. Germline CDR1 and CDR2: MGHRA and YSYEKL. V was clipped by 4 bases and J by 0 bases; unmatched bases: 4. The CDR3 sequence is CASSPGQEANYGYTF. CDR3 nucleotides: TGCGCCAGCAGCCCGGGACAGGAAGCTAACTATGGCTACACCTTC.

The V call is TRBV5-4, the J call TRBJ2-3; D perhaps matches TRBD1 (5 bases). CDR3 length: 15 residues. Germline CDR1 reads SGHNT; CDR2 reads YYREEE (reference sequence). V dropped 5 bases and J dropped 2 bases, with 15 bases sitting between them. The CDR3 reads CASRRDTGNTDTQYF. The CDR3 DNA sequence: TGTGCCAGCAGACGAGATACAGGTAACACAGATACGCAGTATTTT.

The rearrangement links TRBV4-1 to TRBJ1-4; the D gene is possibly TRBD1 (6 bases). Trimming took 1 base from V and 7 from J, leaving 10 bases between them. CDR1 is MGHRA, CDR2 YSYEKL, per germline. The CDR3 spans 14 residues. CDR3 amino acids: CASSQAGGSEKLFF. CDR3 sequence (DNA): TGCGCCAGCAGCCAAGCTGGGGGCAGTGAAAAACTGTTTTTT.

The chain recombines TRBV4-3 with TRBJ1-2; maybe TRBD1 (6 bases). Germline CDR1 is LGHNA and CDR2 is YSLEER. This CDR3 contains 14 residues. Deletions cut 5 bases from V and 4 bases from J, with 14 bases between. The CDR3 is CASSIRGRSYGYTF. The CDR3 DNA reads as TGCGCCAGCAGCATCCGGGGGCGTAGCTATGGCTACACCTTC.

V gene TRBV10-2 combines with J gene TRBJ2-4; no firm D call. This CDR3 comprises 12 residues. V was cut by 6 bases and J by 11 bases, with 14 bases left in between. Germline CDR1 WSHSY, CDR2 SAAADI. CDR3 amino acids: CASRMSPRVQYF. In DNA, the CDR3 is TGCGCCAGCAGGATGAGCCCTAGGGTTCAGTACTTC.

The V gene is TRBV7-2, the J gene TRBJ1-1; 8 nucleotides match TRBD1. V shed 6 bases, J shed 5 bases, and the junction held 5 bases outside the gene matches. Per the germline V gene, CDR1 is SGHTA and CDR2 is FQGNSA. This CDR3 has 13 residues. The CDR3 sequence: CASSQGARTEAFF. The CDR3 DNA reads as TGTGCCAGCAGTCAGGGGGCGAGGACTGAAGCTTTCTTT.

This clone was found once. The chain is built from TRBV29-1 and TRBJ2-2, with D perhaps TRBD2 (6 bases). This CDR3 region has 13 residues. Germline V gene data show CDR1 as SQVTM and CDR2 as ANQGSEA. Trimming cost V 3 bases and J 7 bases, with 12 bases left between them. As DNA, the CDR3 is TGCAGCGTTGAGGGGGGTAGGATCGGGGAGCTGTTTTTT. It translates to CSVEGGRIGELFF.

The rearrangement joins TRBV13 to TRBJ2-7, with 7 positions matching TRBD1. The trim removed 6 bases at V and 6 bases at J, leaving 8 bases unmatched. The germline gives CDR1 PRHDT, CDR2 FYEKMQ (reference sequence). The CDR3 sequence is 13 residues long. CDR3 amino acids: CASSLTGTAEQYF. DNA of the CDR3: TGTGCCAGCAGTTTGACCGGGACAGCCGAGCAGTACTTC.

The chain has TRBV5-1 and TRBJ2-5; no firm D call. This CDR3 is built from 12 residues. CDR1 and CDR2 (germline): SGHRS, YFSETQ. V was cut by 1 base and J by 4 bases, with 5 bases left in between. This chain's CDR3 is CASSLSRETQYF. The CDR3 DNA follows: TGCGCCAGCAGCTTGAGTAGAGAGACCCAGTACTTC.

This chain links TRBV28 with TRBJ2-7, with D perhaps assigned TRBD1 or TRBD2 (5 bases each). The CDR3 spans 14 residues. Trimming stripped 2 bases from V and 1 base from J, with 9 bases between. CDR1 MDHEN and CDR2 SYDVKM come from the germline V gene. The CDR3 spells CASSLPGPSYEQYF. DNA of the CDR3: TGTGCCAGCAGTTTACCGGGGCCGTCCTACGAGCAGTACTTC.

The chain has TRBV5-1 and TRBJ1-1; TRBD1 aligns across 8 bases. The CDR3 extends over 15 amino acids. Germline CDR1 reads SGHRS; CDR2 reads YFSETQ. V was clipped by 0 bases and J by 10 bases; unmatched bases: 11. The CDR3 DNA is TGCGCCAGCAGCTTGGCCCAGGGGGCAGGCTATGGAGCTTTCTTT. It encodes CASSLAQGAGYGAFF.

V is TRBV29-1 and J is TRBJ1-3; 10 bases are shared with TRBD1. CDR3 length: 14 residues. Unmatched junction bases numbered 5, after V lost 5 bases and J lost 4 bases. Germline CDR1 and CDR2: SQVTM and ANQGSEA. The CDR3 region has the DNA TGCAGCGTTACGGGACAGGGGAAAGGAAACACCATATATTTT. Residues: CSVTGQGKGNTIYF.

This chain joins TRBV7-2 and TRBJ1-1; TRBD1 agrees at 7 bases. CDR1 SGHTA and CDR2 FQGNSA come from the germline V gene. CDR3 length: 13 residues. Trimming cost V 2 bases and J 8 bases; bases outside gene matches: 5. In DNA, the CDR3 is TGTGCCAGCAGCTTAAACAGGGGTATCGAAGCTTTCTTT. Translation: CASSLNRGIEAFF.

The rearrangement uses TRBV5-1 and TRBJ2-3; D uncertain. This CDR3 spans 14 amino acids. The ends were cut back, 1 base at V and 4 bases at J, with 10 bases in the middle. Germline V gives CDR1 SGHRS, CDR2 YFSETQ. The CDR3 sequence: CASSLLTLPDTQYF. DNA of the CDR3: TGCGCCAGCAGCTTGCTGACTCTACCAGATACGCAGTATTTT.

The chain carries TRBV19 and TRBJ1-2; no reliable D call. The V and J ends lost 2 bases and 3 bases respectively, with 4 bases between them. CDR1 and CDR2 (germline): LNHDA, SQIVND (reference sequence). CDR3 length equals 12 residues. CDR3 protein: CASSIRDYGYTF. The CDR3, as DNA: TGTGCCAGTAGTATACGGGACTATGGCTACACCTTC.

V gene TRBV11-2 combines with J gene TRBJ2-7; maybe TRBD2 (7 bases). CDR3 length equals 14 residues. Germline-derived CDR1 and CDR2 are SGHAT and FQNNGV. Trimming took off 2 bases at V and 6 bases at J, with 14 bases between the two ends. In DNA, the CDR3 is TGTGCCAGCAGCTTAAGGGGGAGGGGGACCGAGCAGTACTTC. This translates into CASSLRGRGTEQYF.

This clone was seen once. The V call is TRBV18, the J call TRBJ1-1, with unresolved D. The CDR3 has 15 amino acids. Germline V gene lookup returns CDR1 KGHSH and CDR2 LQKENI. Between the trimmed V and J ends, which lost 3 bases and 1 base, there was a span of 12 bases. The CDR3 here is CASSPLGATNTEAFF. In nucleotides, the CDR3 is TGTGCCAGCTCACCTCTTGGAGCGACGAACACTGAAGCTTTCTTT.

The rearrangement joins TRBV29-1 to TRBJ1-4; 8 bases map to TRBD1. Germline lookup yields CDR1 SQVTM and CDR2 ANQGSEA. The CDR3 has 13 amino acids. The junction had 7 bases not matched to a gene; V was cut back by 5 bases and J by 8 bases. CDR3 protein: CSVRQGRWEKLFF. DNA for the CDR3: TGCAGCGTTCGACAGGGGCGTTGGGAAAAACTGTTTTTT.

The chain couples TRBV7-6 to TRBJ2-5; 13 bases align to TRBD2. The CDR3 is 17 amino acids. V lost 4 bases and J lost 0; bases outside the gene matches: 5. Germline loops: CDR1 SGHVS, CDR2 FNYEAQ. The CDR3 DNA follows: TGTGCCAGCAGCTCCCCAACTAGCGGGGGGGACCAAGAGACCCAGTACTTC. Translation: CASSSPTSGGDQETQYF.

The chain has TRBV6-5 and TRBJ2-7; D is unclear. The CDR3 spans 12 residues. The V gene lost 3 bases and the J gene lost 1 base, with 4 bases spanning the gap. Germline V lookup: CDR1 MNHEY, CDR2 SVGAGI. Written as DNA, the CDR3 is TGTGCCAGCAGTTATGAGTCCTACGAGCAGTACTTC. Its translation is CASSYESYEQYF.

The V and J genes are TRBV2 and TRBJ1-1, with TRBD1 matching over 8 bases. CDR3 length: 14 amino acids. Germline CDR1 reads SNHLY; CDR2 reads FYNNEI. The V and J ends lost 6 bases and 4 bases, in that order; junction bases with no gene match: 7. This CDR3 is CASRSGQGFTEAFF. The CDR3, as DNA: TGTGCCAGCAGATCCGGACAGGGCTTCACTGAAGCTTTCTTT.

CDR3 in DNA: TGTGCCAGCAGCAACCGGGCAGGTCCGGGTCTGCCCCTCCACTTT. Protein: CASSNRAGPGLPLHF. J is TRBJ1-6 and V is TRBV21-1. TRBV21-1 is designated a pseudogene. The CDR3 is made up of 15 amino acids.

This sequence joins TRBV9 and TRBJ1-2; D gene uncertain. V dropped 3 bases and J dropped 3 bases, with 12 bases sitting between them. Germline values: CDR1 SGDLS, CDR2 YYNGEE. The CDR3 has 14 residues. This chain's CDR3 is CASSAPGSDYGYTF. The CDR3 region has the DNA TGTGCCAGCAGCGCCCCGGGGAGCGACTATGGCTACACCTTC.